This T cell receptor beta chain was identified in a study of T cells in Graves' hyperthyroidism and ophthalmopathy. CDR1 and CDR2 (germline): MNHEY, SMNVEV (reference sequence). This CDR3 has 13 residues. Trimming cost V 10 bases and J 0 bases; bases outside gene matches: 4. The investigators amplified TCR beta CDR3 regions from RNA transcripts. Initially, a first-round RT-PCR of the TCR CDR3 employed the HTBI primer set. Using its own MiXCR run on the multiplex PCR reads, TCRdb lists one record per CDR3 protein. The table shows approximately 410,000 distinct CDR3 sequences, with roughly 15% occurring only once. This clonotype has a count of ten or more.

Sequencing used blood. The chain combines TRBV27 with TRBJ2-7; 9 bases match TRBD2. The sequence came from a woman younger than 35 with Graves' hyperthyroidism. CDR3 sequence: CATAGGSSYEQYF. DNA of the CDR3: TGTGCCACCGCGGGAGGGAGCTCCTACGAGCAGTACTTC.